This T cell receptor beta chain emerged from a study of human T cells and chemical hapten exposure. As to time point: pre-sensitization, week 0. Treatment: therapeutic diphenylcyclopropenone sensitization with weekly scalp DPC. TCRdb independently ran MiXCR on the RACE reads; one entry per CDR3 protein. The table records tens of thousands of distinct CDR3 sequences, approximately 14% of them present only once. CDR3 length equals 15 residues. In germline, CDR1 is DFQATT, CDR2 SNEGSKA (reference sequence). Trimming took 6 bases from V and 1 from J; bases not matched to a gene: 9. Here the sequenced sample was whole blood, taken in connection with sensitization to the hapten diphenylcyclopropenone (DPC). V usage is TRBV20-1 and J usage is TRBJ2-1; 7 nucleotides agree with TRBD2. This TCR derives from a woman aged 50 to 60 with alopecia areata. Some clones in this sample may be carry-over from other donors' samples. CDR3 bases: TGCAGTGCCCGGTCACGCGGGGGATCCTACAATGAGCAGTTCTTC. Translation: CSARSRGGSYNEQFF.